This T cell receptor beta chain appears in the sequencing data of a study of cytomegalovirus exposure and HLA in healthy donors. Worth noting for this clone: No antigen is known for it.

Study-wide results and caveats: A prior analysis recorded that most TCR beta V segments were productive about 87% or about 30% of the time. In a later analysis, TCR beta V- and J-gene trimming showed a link to a missense DCLRE1C variant.

PCR used 60 Vbeta primers and 13 Jbeta primers. This table comes from immunoSEQ multiplex PCR, and its TCRdb copy is limited to in-frame clones, with some not included. This table holds under 140,000 clones, 60% to 85% found once. The CDR3 consists of 13 residues. V lost 1 base to trimming and J lost 3 bases, with 6 bases between them. Germline V gene lookup returns CDR1 SEHNR and CDR2 FQNEAQ (reference sequence). V usage is TRBV7-9 and J usage is TRBJ1-2; D gene uncertain. The sequenced material came from PBMCs. The receptor comes from a woman between 25 and 40 years old in good health and CMV-seronegative. The CDR3 sequence is CASSLGRDYGYTF. The CDR3 DNA reads TGTGCCAGCAGCTTAGGACGGGACTATGGCTACACCTTC.